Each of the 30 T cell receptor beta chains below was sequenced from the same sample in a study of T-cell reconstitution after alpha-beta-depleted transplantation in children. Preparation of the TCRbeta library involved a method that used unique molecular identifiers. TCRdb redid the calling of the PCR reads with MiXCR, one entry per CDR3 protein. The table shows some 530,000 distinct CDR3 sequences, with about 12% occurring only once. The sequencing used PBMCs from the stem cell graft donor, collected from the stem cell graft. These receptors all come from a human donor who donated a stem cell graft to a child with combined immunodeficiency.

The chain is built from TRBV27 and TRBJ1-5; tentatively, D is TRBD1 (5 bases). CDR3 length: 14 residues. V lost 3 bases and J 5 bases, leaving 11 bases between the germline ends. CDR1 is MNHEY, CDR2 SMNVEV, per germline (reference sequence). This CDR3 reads CASSFGTGYQPQHF. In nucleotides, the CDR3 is TGTGCCAGCAGTTTCGGGACGGGATATCAGCCCCAGCATTTT.

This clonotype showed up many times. The CDR3 spells CASSLVRGTSAWEQYF. CDR3 nucleotides: TGTGCCAGCAGCTTGGTACGGGGGACTAGCGCTTGGGAGCAGTACTTC. The J gene is TRBJ2-7, the V gene TRBV7-9; 10 nucleotides agree with TRBD2. CDR3 length equals 16 residues. CDR1 is SEHNR and CDR2 is FQNEAQ in the germline V gene (reference sequence). The V gene end was trimmed by 3 bases and the J gene end by 7 bases; junction bases not matched to a gene: 12.

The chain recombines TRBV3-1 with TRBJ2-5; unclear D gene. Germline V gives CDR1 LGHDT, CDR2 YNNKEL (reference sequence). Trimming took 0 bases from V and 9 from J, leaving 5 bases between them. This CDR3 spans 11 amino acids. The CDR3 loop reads CASSQDGPQYF. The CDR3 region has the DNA TGTGCCAGCAGCCAAGACGGACCCCAGTACTTC.

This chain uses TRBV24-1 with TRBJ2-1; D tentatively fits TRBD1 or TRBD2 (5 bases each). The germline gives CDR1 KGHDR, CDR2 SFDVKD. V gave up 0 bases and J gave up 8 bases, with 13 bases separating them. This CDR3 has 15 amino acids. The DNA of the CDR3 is TGTGCCACCAGTGATTTGGAGAGGGGTAGGGATGAGCAGTTCTTC. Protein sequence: CATSDLERGRDEQFF.

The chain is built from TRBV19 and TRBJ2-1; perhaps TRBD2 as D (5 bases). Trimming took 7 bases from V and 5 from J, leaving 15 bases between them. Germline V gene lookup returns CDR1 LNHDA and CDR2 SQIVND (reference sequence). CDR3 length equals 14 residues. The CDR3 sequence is CASTMSGRDNEQFF. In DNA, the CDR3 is TGTGCCAGTACAATGTCGGGAAGAGACAATGAGCAGTTCTTC.

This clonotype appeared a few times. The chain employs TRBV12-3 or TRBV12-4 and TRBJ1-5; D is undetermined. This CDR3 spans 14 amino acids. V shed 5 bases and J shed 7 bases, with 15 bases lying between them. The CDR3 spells CASSGPGGRQPQHF. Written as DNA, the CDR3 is TGTGCCAGCAGTGGCCCAGGAGGGAGACAGCCCCAGCATTTT.

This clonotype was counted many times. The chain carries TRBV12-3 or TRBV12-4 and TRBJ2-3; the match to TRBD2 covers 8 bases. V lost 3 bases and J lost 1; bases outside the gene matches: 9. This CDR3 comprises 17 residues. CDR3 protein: CASSFFRGGWGTDTQYF. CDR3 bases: TGTGCCAGCAGTTTTTTCCGGGGGGGCTGGGGCACAGATACGCAGTATTTT.

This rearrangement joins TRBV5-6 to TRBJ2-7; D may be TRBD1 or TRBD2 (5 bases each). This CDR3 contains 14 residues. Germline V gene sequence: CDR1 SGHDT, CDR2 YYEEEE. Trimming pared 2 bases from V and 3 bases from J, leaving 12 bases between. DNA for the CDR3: TGTGCCAGCAGCTTCGGGACCCCGGTCTACGAGCAGTACTTC. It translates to CASSFGTPVYEQYF.

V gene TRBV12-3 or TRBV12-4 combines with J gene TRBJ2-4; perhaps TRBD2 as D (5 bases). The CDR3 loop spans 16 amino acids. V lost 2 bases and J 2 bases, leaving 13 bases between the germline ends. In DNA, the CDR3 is TGTGCCAGCAGTTTACCCTTGGCGGGCACCAAAAACATTCAGTACTTC. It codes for CASSLPLAGTKNIQYF.

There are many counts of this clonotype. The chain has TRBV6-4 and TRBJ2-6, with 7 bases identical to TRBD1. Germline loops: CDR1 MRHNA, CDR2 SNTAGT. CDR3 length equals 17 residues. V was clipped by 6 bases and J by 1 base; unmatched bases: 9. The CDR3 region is CASSRQGVLSGANVLTF. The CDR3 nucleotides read TGTGCCAGCAGCCGACAGGGAGTGTTATCTGGGGCCAACGTCCTGACTTTC.

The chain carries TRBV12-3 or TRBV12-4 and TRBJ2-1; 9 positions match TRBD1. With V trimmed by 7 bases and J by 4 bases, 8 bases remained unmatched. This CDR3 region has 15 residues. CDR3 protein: CASTSEGTGYNEQFF. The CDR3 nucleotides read TGTGCCAGCACCTCGGAAGGGACAGGGTACAATGAGCAGTTCTTC.

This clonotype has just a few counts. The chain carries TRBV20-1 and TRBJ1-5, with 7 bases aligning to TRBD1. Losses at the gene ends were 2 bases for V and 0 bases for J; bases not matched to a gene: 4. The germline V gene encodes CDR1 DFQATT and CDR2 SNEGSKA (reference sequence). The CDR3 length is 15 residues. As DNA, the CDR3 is TGCAGTGCTAGATGGACAGGATTTAGCAATCAGCCCCAGCATTTT. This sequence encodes CSARWTGFSNQPQHF.

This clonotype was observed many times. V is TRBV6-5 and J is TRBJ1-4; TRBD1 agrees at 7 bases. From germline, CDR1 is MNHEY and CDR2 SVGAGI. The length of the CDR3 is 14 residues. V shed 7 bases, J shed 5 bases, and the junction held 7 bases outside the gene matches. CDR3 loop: CASKPGQENEKLFF. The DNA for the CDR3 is TGTGCCAGCAAACCCGGACAGGAGAATGAAAAACTGTTTTTT.

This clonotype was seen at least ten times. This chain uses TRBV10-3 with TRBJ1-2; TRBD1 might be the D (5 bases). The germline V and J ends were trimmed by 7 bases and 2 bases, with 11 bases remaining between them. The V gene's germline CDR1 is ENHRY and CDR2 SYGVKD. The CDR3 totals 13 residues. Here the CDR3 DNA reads TGTGCCATCACGACGGGGCAAAACTATGGCTACACCTTC. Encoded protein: CAITTGQNYGYTF.

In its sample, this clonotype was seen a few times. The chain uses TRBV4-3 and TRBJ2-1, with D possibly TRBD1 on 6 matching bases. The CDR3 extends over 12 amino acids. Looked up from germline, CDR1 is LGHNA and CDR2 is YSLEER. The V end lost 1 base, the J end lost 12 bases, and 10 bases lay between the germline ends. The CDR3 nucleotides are TGCGCCAGCAGCCAAGGGGGGCGCGCGCAGTTCTTC. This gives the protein CASSQGGRAQFF.

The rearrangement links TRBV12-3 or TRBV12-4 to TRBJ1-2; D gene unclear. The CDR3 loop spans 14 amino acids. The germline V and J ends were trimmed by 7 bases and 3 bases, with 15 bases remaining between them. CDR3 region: CASTRAGGHYGYTF. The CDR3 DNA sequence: TGTGCCAGCACCCGAGCGGGCGGGCACTATGGCTACACCTTC.

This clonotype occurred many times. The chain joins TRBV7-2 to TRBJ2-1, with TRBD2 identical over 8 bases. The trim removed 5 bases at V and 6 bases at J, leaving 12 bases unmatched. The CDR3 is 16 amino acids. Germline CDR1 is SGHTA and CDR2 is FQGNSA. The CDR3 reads CASSPQGLGHPNEQFF. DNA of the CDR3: TGTGCCAGCAGCCCTCAGGGACTAGGTCATCCCAATGAGCAGTTCTTC. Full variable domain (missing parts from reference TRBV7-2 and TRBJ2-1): GAGVSQSPSNKVTEKGKDVELRCDPISGHTALYWYRQSLGQGLEFLIYFQGNSAPDKSGLPSDRFSAERTGGSVSTLTIQRTQQEDSAVYLCASSPQGLGHPNEQFFGPGTRLTVL.

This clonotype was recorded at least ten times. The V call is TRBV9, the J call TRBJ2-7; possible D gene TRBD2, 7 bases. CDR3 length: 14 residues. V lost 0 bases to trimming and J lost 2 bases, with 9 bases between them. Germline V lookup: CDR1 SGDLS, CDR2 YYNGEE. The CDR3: CASSVGGGPYEQYF. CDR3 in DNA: TGTGCCAGCAGCGTAGGGGGGGGGCCCTACGAGCAGTACTTC.

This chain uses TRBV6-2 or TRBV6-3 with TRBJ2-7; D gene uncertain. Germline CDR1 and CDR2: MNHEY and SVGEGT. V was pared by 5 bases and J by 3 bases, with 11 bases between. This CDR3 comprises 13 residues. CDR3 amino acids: CASSTIPGYEQYF. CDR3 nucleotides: TGTGCCAGCAGTACTATCCCAGGCTACGAGCAGTACTTC.

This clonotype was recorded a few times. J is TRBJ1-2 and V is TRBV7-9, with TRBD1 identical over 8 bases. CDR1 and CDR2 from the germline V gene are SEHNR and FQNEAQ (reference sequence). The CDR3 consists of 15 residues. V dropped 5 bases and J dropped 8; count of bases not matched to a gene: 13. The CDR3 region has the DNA TGTGCCAGCAGCCCCGAGACAGGGGCGGGGGAAGGCTACACCTTC. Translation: CASSPETGAGEGYTF.

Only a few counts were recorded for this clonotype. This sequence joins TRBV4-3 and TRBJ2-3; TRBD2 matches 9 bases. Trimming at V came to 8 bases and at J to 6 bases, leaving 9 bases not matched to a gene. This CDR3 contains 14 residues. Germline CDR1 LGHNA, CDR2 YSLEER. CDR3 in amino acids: CASRDSGSRDTQYF. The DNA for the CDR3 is TGCGCCAGCCGAGATAGCGGGAGCAGGGATACGCAGTATTTT.

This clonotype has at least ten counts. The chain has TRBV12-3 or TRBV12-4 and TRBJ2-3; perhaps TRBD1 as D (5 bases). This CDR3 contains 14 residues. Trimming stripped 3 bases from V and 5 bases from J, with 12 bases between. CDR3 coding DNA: TGTGCCAGCAGTTTTCTCAGGGTTGGAGATACGCAGTATTTT. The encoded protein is CASSFLRVGDTQYF.

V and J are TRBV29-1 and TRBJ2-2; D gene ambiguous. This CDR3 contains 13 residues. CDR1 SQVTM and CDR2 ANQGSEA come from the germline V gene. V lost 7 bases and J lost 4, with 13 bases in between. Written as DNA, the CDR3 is TGCAGCGGTACTGAGGTTAGCACCGGGGAGCTGTTTTTT. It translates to CSGTEVSTGELFF.

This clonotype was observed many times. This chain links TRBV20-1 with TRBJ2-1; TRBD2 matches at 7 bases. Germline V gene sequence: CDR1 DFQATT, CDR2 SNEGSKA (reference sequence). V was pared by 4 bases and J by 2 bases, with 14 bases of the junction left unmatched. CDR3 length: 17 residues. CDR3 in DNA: TGCAGTGCTATAGAGTATTTCGCGGGAGCCCCCTACAATGAGCAGTTCTTC. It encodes CSAIEYFAGAPYNEQFF.

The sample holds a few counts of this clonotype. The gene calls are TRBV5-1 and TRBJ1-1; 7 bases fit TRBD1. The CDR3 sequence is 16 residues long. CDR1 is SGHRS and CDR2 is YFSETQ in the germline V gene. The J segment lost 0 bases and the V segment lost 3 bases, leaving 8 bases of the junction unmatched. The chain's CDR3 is CASSSGTDPLNTEAFF. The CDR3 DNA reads TGCGCCAGCAGCTCCGGGACAGATCCCTTGAACACTGAAGCTTTCTTT.

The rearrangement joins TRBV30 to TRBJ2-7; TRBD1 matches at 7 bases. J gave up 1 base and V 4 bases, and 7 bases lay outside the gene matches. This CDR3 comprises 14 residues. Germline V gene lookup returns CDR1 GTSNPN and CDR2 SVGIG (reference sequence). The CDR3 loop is CAWTSEGASYEQYF. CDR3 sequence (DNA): TGTGCCTGGACCTCTGAGGGGGCTTCCTACGAGCAGTACTTC.

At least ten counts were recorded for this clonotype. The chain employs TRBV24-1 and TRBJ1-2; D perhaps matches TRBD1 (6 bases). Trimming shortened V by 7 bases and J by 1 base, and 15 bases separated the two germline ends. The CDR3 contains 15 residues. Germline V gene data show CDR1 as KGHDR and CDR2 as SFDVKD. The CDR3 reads CATRQRDILNYGYTF. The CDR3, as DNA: TGTGCCACCAGACAGCGGGACATCCTTAACTATGGCTACACCTTC.

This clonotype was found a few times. The CDR3 sequence: CASSRGGLNEKLFF. The CDR3 nucleotides read TGTGCCAGCAGCCGGGGCGGGCTCAATGAAAAACTGTTTTTT. The V gene is TRBV7-6, the J gene TRBJ1-4; possible D gene TRBD1, 5 bases. The CDR3 has 14 amino acids. Germline assignment: CDR1 SGHVS and CDR2 FNYEAQ. V lost 5 bases and J lost 5, with 12 bases in between.

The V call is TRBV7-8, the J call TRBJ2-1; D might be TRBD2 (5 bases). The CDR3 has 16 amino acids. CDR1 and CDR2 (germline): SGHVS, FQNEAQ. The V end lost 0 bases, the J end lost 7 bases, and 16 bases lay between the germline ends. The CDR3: CASSLAGFGEWNEQFF. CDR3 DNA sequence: TGTGCCAGCAGCTTAGCGGGGTTCGGGGAATGGAATGAGCAGTTCTTC. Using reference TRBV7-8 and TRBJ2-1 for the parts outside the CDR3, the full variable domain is GAGVSQSPRYKVAKRGQDVALRCDPISGHVSLFWYQQALGQGPEFLTYFQNEAQLDKSGLPSDRFFAERPEGSVSTLKIQRTQQEDSAVYLCASSLAGFGEWNEQFFGPGTRLTVL.

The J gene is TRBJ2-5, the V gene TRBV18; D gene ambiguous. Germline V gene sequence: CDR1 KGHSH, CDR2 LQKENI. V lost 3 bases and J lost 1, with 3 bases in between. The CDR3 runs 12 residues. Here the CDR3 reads CASSPAQETQYF. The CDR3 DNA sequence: TGTGCCAGCTCACCCGCCCAAGAGACCCAGTACTTC.